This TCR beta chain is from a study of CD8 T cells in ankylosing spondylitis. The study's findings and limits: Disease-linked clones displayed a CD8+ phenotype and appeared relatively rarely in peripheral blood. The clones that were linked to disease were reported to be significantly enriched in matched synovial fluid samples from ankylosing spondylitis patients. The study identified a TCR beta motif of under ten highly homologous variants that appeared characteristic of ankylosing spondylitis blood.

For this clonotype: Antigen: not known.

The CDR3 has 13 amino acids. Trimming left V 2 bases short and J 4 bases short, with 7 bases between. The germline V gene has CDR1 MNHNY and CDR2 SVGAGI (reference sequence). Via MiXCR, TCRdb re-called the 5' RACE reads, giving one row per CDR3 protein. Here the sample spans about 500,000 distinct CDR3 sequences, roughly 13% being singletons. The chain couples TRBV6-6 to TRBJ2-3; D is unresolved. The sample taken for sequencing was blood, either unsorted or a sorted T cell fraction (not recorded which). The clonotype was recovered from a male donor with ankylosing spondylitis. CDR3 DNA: TGTGCCAGCAGTTACGGGGAATCAGATACGCAGTATTTT. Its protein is CASSYGESDTQYF.